A selection of T cell receptor beta chains follows, all from one sample in a study of cytomegalovirus exposure and HLA in healthy donors. Sequencing used immunoSEQ multiplex PCR; TCRdb keeps in-frame clones, though not all of them. The sample shows 200,000 to 250,000 clones, around 76% of them seen only once. The material sequenced was PBMCs. These receptors originate from a man between 18 and 29 years old in good health and CMV-seronegative. Each CDR3 is given with its conserved first and last residue. The D gene is left open where the match is weak.

j_gene,v_gene,d_gene,CDR3aa
TRBJ2-6,TRBV14,-,CASSPLDWGQGANVLTF
TRBJ2-3,TRBV11-2,TRBD2,CASRTLAGGSTDTQYF
TRBJ2-3,TRBV27,-,CASSSSDTQYF
TRBJ2-7,TRBV7-2,-,CASSPRGARGDEQYF
TRBJ1-1,TRBV12-5,-,CATSREGEAFF
TRBJ1-4,TRBV30,-,CAWSQTNEKLFF
TRBJ2-7,TRBV19,TRBD1,CASRGQGAYEQYF
TRBJ1-2,TRBV7-2,-,CASSLERGFWGYTF
TRBJ1-2,TRBV27,TRBD1,CASSPFTGTGRGYTF
TRBJ2-1,TRBV4-2,TRBD2,CASSLGLAGALPSYNEQFF
TRBJ2-3,TRBV7-8,-,CASSSGLDTQYF
TRBJ2-7,TRBV6-5,TRBD2,CASSTGLAGGYEQYF
TRBJ1-1,TRBV9,-,CASGLLGRPNTEAFF
TRBJ2-2,TRBV10-2,-,CASSFSLSSTNTGELFF
TRBJ1-4,TRBV2,TRBD1,CASMLQGARDEKLFF
TRBJ2-7,TRBV5-1,-,CASSPGVRVEQYF
TRBJ2-3,TRBV6-6,TRBD1,CASSYGGTGGTDTQYF
TRBJ2-1,TRBV9,TRBD2,CASSPHTSGYLREQFF
TRBJ1-1,TRBV2,-,CASSGTSIFSRSEAFF
TRBJ2-5,TRBV6-6,-,CASRPGGQETQYF
TRBJ1-2,TRBV25-1,-,CASRKGNAGGGYTF
TRBJ2-1,TRBV7-9,TRBD1,CASTASGGTGVAEQFF
TRBJ2-5,TRBV6-5,-,CASSKLPQETQYF
TRBJ2-1,TRBV6-1,TRBD2,CASSDPSGSNEQFF
TRBJ2-2,TRBV27,TRBD2,CASSEGPASGFNTGELFF
TRBJ2-3,TRBV2,TRBD2,CASSEGGRNQYF
TRBJ2-3,TRBV9,-,CASALVGQGDTQYF
TRBJ1-5,TRBV30,TRBD1,CAWRPGTGSNQPQHF